This T cell receptor beta chain came from a study of TIL therapy for anti-PD-1-resistant metastatic lung cancer (dated by TCRdb to the early 2020s). As for the study more broadly: Before any PD-1/PD-L1 blockade was given, tumors were harvested, nivolumab was then administered, and patients who progressed went on to receive lymphodepletion, an infusion of expanded TIL, and IL-2. Enrolled patients had a median age of around 51 years (range 38-75) and a median tumor PD-L1 proportion score of around 6%. The cohort was composed predominantly of lung adenocarcinoma, with a few EGFR-mutant and two ALK-rearranged tumors included, and half of patients were identified as current or former smokers. A median non-synonymous tumor mutation burden of around 1.4 mutations per megabase was determined across the cohort by whole-exome sequencing. Tumor and peripheral blood T cell receptor beta sequencing was used to track clonotypes across tumor, expanded TIL product and serial blood samples. Study-level results and caveats: The baseline peripheral repertoire was partially replaced by infused TIL clonotypes, which then decayed over months, and persistence showed no apparent association with response. The study protocol defined all tumor marker inferences as exploratory. Generalizability was limited because the cohort was highly selected, with more treatment-naive, never-smoker and oncogene-addicted patients included than is typical.

Per the germline V gene (reference sequence), LNHDA is the CDR1 and SQIVND is the CDR2. The CDR3 sequence holds 14 residues, the cysteine and phenylalanine included. Only the CDR3 region is kept as DNA, spanning 42 bases read in frame from base 1. V loses 1 base, J loses 2 bases, and the germline ends lie 8 bases apart. The immunoSEQ v3 hsTCRB kit was used to amplify TCR beta CDR3 regions from genomic DNA through bias-controlled multiplex PCR. An Illumina NextSeq 500 was used to sequence the TCR libraries, reaching roughly 1.9 million read pairs at survey level or roughly 4.5-6.5 million at deep level. In the source study's methods: The immunoSEQ Analyzer software assigned V, D and J genes, filtered out non-productive sequences, and reported clonality. Repertoires were compared using productive Simpson clonality and Morisita overlap index of productive TRB rearrangements between infused TIL and blood. Absolute clonotype counts in blood were estimated by multiplying the lymphocyte count by the CD3+ fraction and by the productive frequency of the clone. Not all clones reach the TCRdb copy of this immuneACCESS table, which keeps in-frame sequences only. Checked studies attribute under half of the gap to unresolved V genes and leave the rest unexplained. From that table come the V and J calls and clone size; the DNA was used to work out D and trimming. This sample comprises about 49,000 clones, around three quarters of them detected only once. In total, the top ten clones hold around 15% of the sample.

According to the study, the label for this sample's time point signals: pre-treatment sample, taken before nivolumab and TIL therapy. Between October 2017 and January 2020, a dual-center phase I trial enrolled adults who had stage 4 NSCLC. Samples came from a single-arm, open-label phase I trial of tumor-infiltrating lymphocyte therapy with nivolumab in advanced non-small cell lung cancer. Blood mononuclear cells were isolated from EDTA tubes by Ficoll gradient and were snap-frozen as pellets, and DNA was extracted with a Qiagen mini-prep kit. In the case of this clone: Its antigen is currently not known. It has no much larger one-base neighbor in the sample; base qualities were not kept.

The rearranged segments are TRBV19 and TRBJ1-2; the D gene assignment is ambiguous. Source: blood, taken at baseline. The sequence derives from a man in his 70s with non-small cell lung cancer. Here the CDR3 is given as CASSIGTANYGYTF. The DNA sequence is given as TGTGCCAGTAGTATAGGGACGGCGAACTATGGCTACACCTTC.